This T cell receptor (beta chain) is from a study of T cell changes during pregnancy in multiple sclerosis. From germline, CDR1 is MGHRA and CDR2 YSYEKL. The CDR3 is 15 amino acids. Trimming stripped 0 bases from V and 4 bases from J, with 13 bases between. This clone appeared a single time. Data came from immunoSEQ multiplex PCR; TCRdb stores just in-frame clones and leaves some out. The sample consists of 75,000 to 95,000 clones, roughly 93% of them appearing once. This specimen was peripheral blood, taken in the second trimester of pregnancy. The rearrangement joins TRBV4-1 to TRBJ2-7; D possibly corresponds to TRBD1 (5 bases). The receptor's source is a female donor with multiple sclerosis, enrolled in a pregnancy study. The CDR3 sequence is CASSQDPGLSYEQYF. CDR3 bases: TGCGCCAGCAGCCAAGATCCAGGGTTATCATACGAGCAGTACTTC.